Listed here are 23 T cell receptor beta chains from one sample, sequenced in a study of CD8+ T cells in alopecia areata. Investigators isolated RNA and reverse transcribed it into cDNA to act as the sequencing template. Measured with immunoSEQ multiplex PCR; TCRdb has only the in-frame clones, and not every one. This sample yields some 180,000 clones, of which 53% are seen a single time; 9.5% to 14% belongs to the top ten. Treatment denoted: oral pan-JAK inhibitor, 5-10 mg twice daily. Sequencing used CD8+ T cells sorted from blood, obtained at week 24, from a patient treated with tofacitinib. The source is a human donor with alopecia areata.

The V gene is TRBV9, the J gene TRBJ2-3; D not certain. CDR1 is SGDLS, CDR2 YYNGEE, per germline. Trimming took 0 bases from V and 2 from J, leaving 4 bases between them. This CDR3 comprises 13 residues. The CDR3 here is CASSVATTDTQYF. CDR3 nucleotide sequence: TGTGCCAGCAGCGTAGCTACCACAGATACGCAGTATTTT.

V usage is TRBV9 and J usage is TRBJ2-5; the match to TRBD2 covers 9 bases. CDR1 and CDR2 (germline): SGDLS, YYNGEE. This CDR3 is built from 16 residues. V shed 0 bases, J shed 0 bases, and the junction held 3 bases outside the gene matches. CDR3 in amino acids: CASSVGSGGHQETQYF. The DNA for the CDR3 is TGTGCCAGCAGCGTAGGGAGCGGGGGGCACCAAGAGACCCAGTACTTC.

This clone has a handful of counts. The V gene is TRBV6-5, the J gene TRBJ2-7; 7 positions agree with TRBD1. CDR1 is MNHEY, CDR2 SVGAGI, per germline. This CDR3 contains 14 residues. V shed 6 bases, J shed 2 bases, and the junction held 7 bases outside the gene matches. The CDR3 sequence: CASSYTGQPYEQYF. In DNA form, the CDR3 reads TGTGCCAGCAGCTATACGGGACAGCCCTACGAGCAGTACTTC.

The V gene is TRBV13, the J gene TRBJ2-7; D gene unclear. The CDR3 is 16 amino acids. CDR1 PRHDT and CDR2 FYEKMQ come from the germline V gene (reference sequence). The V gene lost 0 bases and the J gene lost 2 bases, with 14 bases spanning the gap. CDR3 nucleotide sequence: TGTGCCAGCAGCTTAGGCGTCGGGCAGCTGGCCTACGAGCAGTACTTC. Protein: CASSLGVGQLAYEQYF.

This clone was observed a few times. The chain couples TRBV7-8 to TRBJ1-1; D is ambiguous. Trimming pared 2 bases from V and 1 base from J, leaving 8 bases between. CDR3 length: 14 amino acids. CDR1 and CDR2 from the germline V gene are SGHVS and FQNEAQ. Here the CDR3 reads CASSLSLGNTEAFF. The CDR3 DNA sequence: TGTGCCAGCAGCTTAAGTTTAGGGAACACTGAAGCTTTCTTT.

The CDR3 here is CASRVDPDSYEQYF. Here the CDR3 DNA reads TGTGCCAGCAGGGTAGATCCAGATTCCTACGAGCAGTACTTC. The rearrangement links TRBV5-4 to TRBJ2-7; D call uncertain. The CDR3 extends over 14 amino acids. Germline loops: CDR1 SGHNT, CDR2 YYREEE (reference sequence). The ends were cut back, 5 bases at V and 1 base at J, with 13 bases in the middle.

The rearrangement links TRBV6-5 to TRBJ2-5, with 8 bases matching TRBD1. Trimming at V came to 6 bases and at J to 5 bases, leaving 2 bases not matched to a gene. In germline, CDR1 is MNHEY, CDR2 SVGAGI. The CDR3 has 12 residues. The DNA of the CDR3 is TGTGCCAGCAGCACAGGGGGGGAGACCCAGTACTTC. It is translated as CASSTGGETQYF.

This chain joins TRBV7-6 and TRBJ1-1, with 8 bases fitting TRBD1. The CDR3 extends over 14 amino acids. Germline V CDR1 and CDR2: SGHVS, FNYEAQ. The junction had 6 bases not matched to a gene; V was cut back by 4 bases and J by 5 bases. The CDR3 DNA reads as TGTGCCAGCAGCTCGAGACAGGGGCAAACTGAAGCTTTCTTT. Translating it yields CASSSRQGQTEAFF.

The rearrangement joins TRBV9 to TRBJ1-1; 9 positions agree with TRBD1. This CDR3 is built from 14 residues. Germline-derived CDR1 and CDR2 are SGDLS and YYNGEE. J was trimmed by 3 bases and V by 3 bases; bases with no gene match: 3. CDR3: CASSDTGGYTEAFF. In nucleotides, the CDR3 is TGTGCCAGCAGCGACACAGGGGGCTACACTGAAGCTTTCTTT.

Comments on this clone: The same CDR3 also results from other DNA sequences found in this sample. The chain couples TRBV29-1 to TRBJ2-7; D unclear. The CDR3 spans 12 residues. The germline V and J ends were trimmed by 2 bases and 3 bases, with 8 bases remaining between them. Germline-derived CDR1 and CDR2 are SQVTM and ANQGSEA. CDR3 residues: CSVETQSYEQYF. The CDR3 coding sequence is TGCAGCGTTGAAACACAAAGCTACGAGCAGTACTTC.

CDR3 residues: CASCRAGATDTQYF. The CDR3 coding sequence is TGTGCCAGCTGTAGAGCGGGGGCCACAGATACGCAGTATTTT. The rearrangement joins TRBV7-9 to TRBJ2-3; 8 nucleotides align to TRBD2. Trimming at V came to 8 bases and at J to 2 bases, leaving 6 bases not matched to a gene. The CDR3 runs to 14 residues. The germline V gene encodes CDR1 SEHNR and CDR2 FQNEAQ (reference sequence).

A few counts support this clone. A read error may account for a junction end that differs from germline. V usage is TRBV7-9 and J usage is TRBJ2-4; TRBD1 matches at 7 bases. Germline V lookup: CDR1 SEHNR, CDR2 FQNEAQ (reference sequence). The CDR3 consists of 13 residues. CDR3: CASSSIDRALVNF. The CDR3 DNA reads TGTGCCAGCAGCTCCATCGACAGGGCTCTTGTGAACTTC.

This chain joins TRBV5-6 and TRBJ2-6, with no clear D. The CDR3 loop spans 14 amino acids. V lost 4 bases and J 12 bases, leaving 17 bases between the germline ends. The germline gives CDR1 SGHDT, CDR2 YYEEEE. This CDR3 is CASSRRRATFVLTF. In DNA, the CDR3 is TGTGCCAGCAGCAGACGCAGAGCGACCTTCGTCCTGACTTTC.

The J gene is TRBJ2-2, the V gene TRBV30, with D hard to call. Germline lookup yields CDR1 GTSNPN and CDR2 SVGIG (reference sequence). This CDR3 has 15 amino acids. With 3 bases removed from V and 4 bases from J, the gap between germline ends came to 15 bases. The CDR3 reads CAWSLSSSFTGELFF. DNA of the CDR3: TGTGCCTGGAGCCTGTCGTCGTCTTTCACCGGGGAGCTGTTTTTT.

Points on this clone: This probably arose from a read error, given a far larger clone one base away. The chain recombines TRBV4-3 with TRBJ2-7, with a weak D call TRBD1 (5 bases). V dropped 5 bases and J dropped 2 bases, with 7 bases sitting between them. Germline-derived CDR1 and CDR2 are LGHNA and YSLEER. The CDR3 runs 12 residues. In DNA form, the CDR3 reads TGCGCCAGCAGCTTAGGGGCCTACGAGCAGTACTTC. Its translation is CASSLGAYEQYF.

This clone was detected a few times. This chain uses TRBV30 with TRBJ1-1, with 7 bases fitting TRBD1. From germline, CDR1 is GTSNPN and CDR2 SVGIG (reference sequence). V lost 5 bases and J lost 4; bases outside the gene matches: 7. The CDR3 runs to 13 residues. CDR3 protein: CAWETGEGTEAFF. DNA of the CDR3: TGTGCCTGGGAAACAGGGGAGGGCACTGAAGCTTTCTTT.

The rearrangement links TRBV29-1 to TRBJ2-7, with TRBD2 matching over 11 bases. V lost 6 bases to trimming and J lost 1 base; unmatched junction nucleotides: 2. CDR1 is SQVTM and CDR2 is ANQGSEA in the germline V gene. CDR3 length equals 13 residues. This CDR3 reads CSVLAGDSYEQYF. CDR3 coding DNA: TGCAGCGTACTAGCGGGGGATTCCTACGAGCAGTACTTC.

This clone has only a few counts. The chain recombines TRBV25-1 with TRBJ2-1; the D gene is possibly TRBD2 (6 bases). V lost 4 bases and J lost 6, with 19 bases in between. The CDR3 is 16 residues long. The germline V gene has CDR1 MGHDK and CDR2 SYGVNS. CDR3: CASSGPDGRGSNEQFF. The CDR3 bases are TGTGCCAGCAGTGGCCCTGACGGGCGGGGATCCAATGAGCAGTTCTTC.

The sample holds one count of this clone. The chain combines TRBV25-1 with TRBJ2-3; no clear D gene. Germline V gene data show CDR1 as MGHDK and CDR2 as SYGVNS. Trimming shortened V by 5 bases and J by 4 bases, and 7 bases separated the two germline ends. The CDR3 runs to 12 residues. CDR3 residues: CASSRKSDTQYF. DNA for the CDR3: TGTGCCAGCAGTCGCAAGTCAGATACGCAGTATTTT.

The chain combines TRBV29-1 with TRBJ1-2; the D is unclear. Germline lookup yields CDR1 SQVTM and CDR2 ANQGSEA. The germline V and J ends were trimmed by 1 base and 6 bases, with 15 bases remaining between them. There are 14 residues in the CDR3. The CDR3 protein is CSVEASIGGNGYTF. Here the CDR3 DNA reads TGCAGCGTTGAAGCTTCAATTGGAGGGAATGGCTACACCTTC. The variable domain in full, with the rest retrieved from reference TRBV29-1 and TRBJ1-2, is SAVISQKPSRDICQRGTSLTIQCQVDSQVTMMFWYRQQPGQSLTLIATANQGSEATYESGFVIDKFPISRPNLTFSTLTVSNMSPEDSSIYLCSVEASIGGNGYTFGSGTRLTVV.

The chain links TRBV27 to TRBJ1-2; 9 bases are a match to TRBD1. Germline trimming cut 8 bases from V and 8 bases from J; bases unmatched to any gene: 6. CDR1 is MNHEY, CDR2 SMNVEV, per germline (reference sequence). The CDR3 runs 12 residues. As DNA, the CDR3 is TGTGCCAGCGGACAGGGGCCGGTCGGCTACACCTTC. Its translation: CASGQGPVGYTF.

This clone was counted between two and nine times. The CDR3 loop is CASKDRGPYEQYF. CDR3 sequence (DNA): TGTGCCAGCAAGGACAGGGGGCCCTACGAGCAGTACTTC. The rearrangement links TRBV2 to TRBJ2-7, with 11 nucleotides matching TRBD1. The CDR3 covers 13 residues. Per germline, CDR1 SNHLY and CDR2 FYNNEI. Trimming took 7 bases from V and 2 from J; bases not matched to a gene: 1.

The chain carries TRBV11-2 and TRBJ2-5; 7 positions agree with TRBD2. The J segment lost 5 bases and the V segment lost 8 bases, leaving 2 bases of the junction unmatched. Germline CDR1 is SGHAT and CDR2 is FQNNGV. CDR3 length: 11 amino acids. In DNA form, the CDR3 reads TGTGCCAGCTTGGGGGGGGAGACCCAGTACTTC. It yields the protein CASLGGETQYF.